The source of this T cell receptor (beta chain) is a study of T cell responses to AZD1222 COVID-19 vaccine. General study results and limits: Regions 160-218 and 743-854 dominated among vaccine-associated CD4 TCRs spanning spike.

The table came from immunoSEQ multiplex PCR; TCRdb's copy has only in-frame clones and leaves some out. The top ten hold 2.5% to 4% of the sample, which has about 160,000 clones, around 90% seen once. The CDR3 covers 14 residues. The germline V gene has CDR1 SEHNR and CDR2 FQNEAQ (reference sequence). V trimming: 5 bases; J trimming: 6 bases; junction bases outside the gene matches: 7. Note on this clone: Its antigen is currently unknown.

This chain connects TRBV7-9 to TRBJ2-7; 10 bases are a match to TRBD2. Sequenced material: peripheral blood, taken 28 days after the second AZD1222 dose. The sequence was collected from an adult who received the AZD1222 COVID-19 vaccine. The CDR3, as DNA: TGTGCCAGCAGCCCAGGGAGCGGGAGGGTCGAGCAGTACTTC. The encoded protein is CASSPGSGRVEQYF.